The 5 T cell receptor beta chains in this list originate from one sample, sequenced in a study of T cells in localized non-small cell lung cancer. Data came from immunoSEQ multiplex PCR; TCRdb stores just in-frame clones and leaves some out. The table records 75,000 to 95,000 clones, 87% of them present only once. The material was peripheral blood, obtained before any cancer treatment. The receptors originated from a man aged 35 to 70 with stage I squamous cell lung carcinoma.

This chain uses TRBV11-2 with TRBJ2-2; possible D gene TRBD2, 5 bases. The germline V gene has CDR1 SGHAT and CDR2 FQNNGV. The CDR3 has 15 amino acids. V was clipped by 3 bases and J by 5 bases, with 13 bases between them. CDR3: CASSFMQGSTGELFF. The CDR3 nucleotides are TGTGCCAGCAGCTTTATGCAAGGGAGTACCGGGGAGCTGTTTTTT.

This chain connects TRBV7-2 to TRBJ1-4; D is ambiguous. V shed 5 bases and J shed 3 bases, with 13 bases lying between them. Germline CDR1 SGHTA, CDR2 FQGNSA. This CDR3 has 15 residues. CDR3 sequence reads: CASSPDPNSNEKLFF. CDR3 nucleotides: TGTGCCAGCAGCCCAGACCCGAACTCTAATGAAAAACTGTTTTTT.

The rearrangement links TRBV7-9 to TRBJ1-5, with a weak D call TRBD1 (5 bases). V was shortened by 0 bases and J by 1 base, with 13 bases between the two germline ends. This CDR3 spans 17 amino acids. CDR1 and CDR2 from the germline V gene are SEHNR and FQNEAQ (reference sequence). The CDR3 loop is CASSLAPSRDSNQPQHF. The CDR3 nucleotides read TGTGCCAGCAGCTTAGCTCCGTCCCGGGACAGCAATCAGCCCCAGCATTTT. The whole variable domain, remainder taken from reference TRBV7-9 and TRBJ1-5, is DTGVSQNPRHKITKRGQNVTFRCDPISEHNRLYWYRQTLGQGPEFLTYFQNEAQLEKSRLLSDRFSAERPKGSFSTLEIQRTEQGDSAMYLCASSLAPSRDSNQPQHFGDGTRLSIL.

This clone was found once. The CDR3 region is CASRGQGSSETQYF. CDR3 DNA sequence: TGTGCCAGTAGGGGACAGGGCTCGTCGGAGACCCAGTACTTC. This chain uses TRBV19 with TRBJ2-5; 9 bases are shared with TRBD1. V shed 6 bases and J 5 bases; nucleotides not matched to a gene: 7. This CDR3 region has 14 residues. Germline V gene data show CDR1 as LNHDA and CDR2 as SQIVND (reference sequence). Drawing the rest from reference TRBV19 and TRBJ2-5, the complete variable domain is DGGITQSPKYLFRKEGQNVTLSCEQNLNHDAMYWYRQDPGQGLRLIYYSQIVNDFQKGDIAEGYSVSREKKESFPLTVTSAQKNPTAFYLCASRGQGSSETQYFGPGTRLLVL.

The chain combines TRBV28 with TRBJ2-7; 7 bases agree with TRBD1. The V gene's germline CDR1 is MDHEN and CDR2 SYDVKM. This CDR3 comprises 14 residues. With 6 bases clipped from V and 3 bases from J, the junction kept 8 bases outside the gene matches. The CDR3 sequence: CASSRDRARYEQYF. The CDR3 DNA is TGTGCCAGCAGCAGAGACAGGGCTCGCTACGAGCAGTACTTC.